Listed below are T cell receptor beta chains from one sample, sequenced in a study of cytomegalovirus exposure and HLA in healthy donors. Libraries were prepared by immunoSEQ multiplex PCR; TCRdb keeps only in-frame clonotypes and omits some of them. The sample includes some 85,000 clones, less than 85% of them seen just once. The sequencing sample was made of PBMCs. Every receptor here comes from a woman between 50 and 59 years old in good health and CMV-seronegative. The CDR3 runs from the conserved cysteine through the conserved F or W. The D gene is left open where the match is weak. Part of the rows lack a size; the others show once, few, many or a class for expanded clones.

V: TRBV11-2; size: -; D: TRBD2; J: TRBJ2-3; CDR3: CASSLDIIAGSPVTDTQYF; DNA: TGTGCCAGCAGCTTAGATATAATAGCGGGATCCCCTGTTACAGATACGCAGTATTTT
V: TRBV4-1; size: -; D: TRBD2; J: TRBJ2-3; CDR3: CASSQELAGATDTQYF; DNA: TGCGCCAGCAGCCAAGAACTAGCGGGAGCCACAGATACGCAGTATTTT
V: TRBV7-7; size: -; D: -; J: TRBJ2-7; CDR3: CASSKAGTGVTEQYF; DNA: TGTGCTAGCAGCAAGGCGGGTACGGGAGTGACCGAGCAGTACTTC
V: TRBV9; size: -; D: TRBD1; J: TRBJ2-2; CDR3: CASSVRDRVMVGELFF; DNA: TGTGCCAGCAGCGTCCGGGACAGGGTGATGGTCGGGGAGCTGTTTTTT
V: TRBV5-4; size: -; D: -; J: TRBJ2-5; CDR3: CASSLAPGAGETQYF; DNA: TGTGCCAGCAGCTTGGCCCCAGGGGCAGGAGAGACCCAGTACTTC
V: TRBV9; size: -; D: -; J: TRBJ1-3; CDR3: CASSVGGGSTGNTIYF; DNA: TGTGCCAGCAGCGTAGGAGGGGGTTCTACTGGAAACACCATATATTTT
V: TRBV5-1; size: -; D: TRBD1; J: TRBJ2-1; CDR3: CASGLPGTDYNEQFF; DNA: TGCGCCAGTGGTCTCCCCGGGACAGACTACAATGAGCAGTTCTTC
V: TRBV5-4; size: -; D: TRBD2; J: TRBJ2-1; CDR3: CASSSRLAGGPSDNEQFF; DNA: TGTGCCAGCAGCTCGAGACTAGCGGGGGGGCCCTCAGACAATGAGCAGTTCTTC
V: TRBV6-1; size: -; D: TRBD1; J: TRBJ1-2; CDR3: CASRGQGGYGYTF; DNA: TGTGCCAGCAGAGGACAGGGCGGCTATGGCTACACCTTC
V: TRBV5-4; size: few; D: -; J: TRBJ1-2; CDR3: CASSLGGRAISGGGYTF; DNA: TGTGCCAGCAGCTTGGGCGGGAGGGCCATCTCCGGGGGTGGCTACACCTTC
V: TRBV29-1; size: -; D: TRBD2; J: TRBJ2-5; CDR3: CSVTGLAGPTQYF; DNA: TGCAGCGTTACCGGACTAGCGGGACCGACCCAGTACTTC
V: TRBV5-1; size: -; D: TRBD1; J: TRBJ1-1; CDR3: CASSLETGGEYTEAFF; DNA: TGCGCCAGCAGCTTAGAGACAGGGGGCGAGTACACTGAAGCTTTCTTT
V: TRBV28; size: few; D: TRBD2; J: TRBJ2-3; CDR3: CASSLSGGTDTQYF; DNA: TGTGCCAGCAGTTTAAGCGGGGGCACAGATACGCAGTATTTT
V: TRBV5-1; size: -; D: -; J: TRBJ2-7; CDR3: CASSLQGQSSYEQYF; DNA: TGCGCCAGCAGCTTACAGGGCCAAAGCTCCTACGAGCAGTACTTC
V: TRBV21-1; size: -; D: -; J: TRBJ2-1; CDR3: CASKWGDRGPYNEQFF; DNA: TGTGCCAGCAAATGGGGGGACAGGGGTCCCTACAATGAGCAGTTCTTC
V: TRBV2; size: few; D: -; J: TRBJ2-7; CDR3: CASSVNSGGEQYF; DNA: TGTGCCAGCAGTGTTAACTCTGGGGGGGAGCAGTACTTC
V: TRBV5-1; size: once; D: -; J: TRBJ2-5; CDR3: CASTPQGPGETQYF; DNA: TGCGCCAGCACGCCCCAGGGGCCCGGGGAGACCCAGTACTTC
V: TRBV27; size: -; D: -; J: TRBJ2-7; CDR3: CASSEPGGPYYEQYF; DNA: TGTGCCAGCAGTGAACCAGGGGGGCCCTACTACGAGCAGTACTTC
V: TRBV7-8; size: -; D: -; J: TRBJ1-1; CDR3: CASSVTRNTEAFF; DNA: TGTGCCAGCAGCGTTACAAGGAACACTGAAGCTTTCTTT
V: TRBV5-4; size: -; D: -; J: TRBJ2-6; CDR3: CASSVGSSGANVLTF; DNA: TGTGCCAGCAGCGTAGGGAGCTCTGGGGCCAACGTCCTGACTTTC
V: TRBV28; size: few; D: TRBD2; J: TRBJ2-7; CDR3: CACGGQANEQYF; DNA: TGTGCCTGCGGGGGGCAAGCGAACGAGCAGTACTTC
V: TRBV5-1; size: -; D: -; J: TRBJ2-3; CDR3: CASRGTGHPTDTQYF; DNA: TGCGCCAGCAGGGGTACGGGACACCCTACAGATACGCAGTATTTT